The rows below give T cell receptor beta chains drawn from one sample of a study of cytomegalovirus exposure and HLA in healthy donors. Using immunoSEQ multiplex PCR, the repertoire was profiled, and TCRdb retains in-frame clones only, with some absent. The repertoire holds around 130,000 clones, with 84% as singletons. The material sequenced was PBMCs. The receptors stem from a woman aged 18 to 35 in good health and CMV-seropositive. CDR3s include the opening cysteine and the closing phenylalanine or tryptophan. The order of the fields is clone size, D gene, J gene, V gene, CDR3 length, CDR3 protein, CDR3 DNA. A D gene is named only where the DNA matches it firmly. Some rows mark clone size as missing; the rest say once, few, many or name a class of expanded clone.

.,.,TRBJ2-1,TRBV5-8,15,CASSPGHSSYNEQFF,TGTGCCAGCAGTCCTGGACACAGCTCCTACAATGAGCAGTTCTTC
.,TRBD1,TRBJ1-2,TRBV10-1,16,CASNPGQAITNYGYTF,TGCGCCAGTAACCCGGGACAGGCGATAACTAACTATGGCTACACCTTC
.,.,TRBJ1-6,TRBV6-1,13,CASSGSGYSPLHF,TGTGCCAGCAGTGGCAGTGGTTACTCACCCCTCCACTTT
.,.,TRBJ1-3,TRBV19,13,CASSQGAGNTIYF,TGTGCCAGTAGCCAGGGTGCTGGAAACACCATATATTTT
.,TRBD2,TRBJ2-4,TRBV7-6,16,CASSLGGGLAKNIQYF,TGTGCCAGCAGCTTAGGGGGGGGTTTGGCCAAAAACATTCAGTACTTC
.,.,TRBJ1-5,TRBV27,13,CASSTPGGQPQHF,TGTGCCAGCAGTACCCCGGGAGGCCAGCCCCAGCATTTT
.,.,TRBJ1-1,TRBV5-6,16,CASSNARILGGTEAFF,TGTGCCAGCAGCAACGCCAGGATCTTAGGAGGCACTGAAGCTTTCTTT
.,.,TRBJ1-4,TRBV4-1,15,CASSHYAREGEKLFF,TGCGCCAGCAGCCACTATGCCAGGGAAGGTGAAAAACTGTTTTTT
.,TRBD1,TRBJ2-3,TRBV7-3,14,CASSRQGATDTQYF,TGTGCCAGCAGTCGTCAGGGGGCCACAGATACGCAGTATTTT
.,.,TRBJ1-6,TRBV14,14,CASSQEAGNSPLHF,TGTGCCAGCAGCCAAGAGGCGGGGAACTCACCCCTCCACTTT
.,TRBD2,TRBJ2-7,TRBV5-5,15,CASSLSGGTNYEQYF,TGTGCCAGCAGCCTCAGCGGGGGTACCAACTACGAGCAGTACTTC
.,.,TRBJ2-7,TRBV18,13,CASSPDTLYEQYF,TGTGCCAGCTCCCCGGACACCCTCTACGAGCAGTACTTC
.,.,TRBJ2-1,TRBV9,15,CASSVAASPYNEQFF,TGTGCCAGCAGCGTAGCGGCTAGCCCCTACAATGAGCAGTTCTTC
.,.,TRBJ2-1,TRBV5-6,15,CASSFDTGGGNEQFF,TGTGCCAGCAGCTTTGATACAGGGGGGGGCAATGAGCAGTTCTTC
.,.,TRBJ2-3,TRBV18,13,CASSSGLPDTQYF,TGTGCCAGCTCCTCGGGACTGCCGGATACGCAGTATTTT
.,.,TRBJ1-2,TRBV7-9,17,CASSPVGDQGRPYGYTF,TGTGCCAGCAGCCCGGTTGGCGATCAGGGGCGGCCCTATGGCTACACCTTC
.,.,TRBJ2-3,TRBV2,14,CASSSLTFTDTQYF,TGTGCCAGCTCAAGCCTTACCTTCACAGATACGCAGTATTTT
few,.,TRBJ2-7,TRBV29-1,12,CSVTGIGYEQYF,TGCAGCGTAACCGGGATCGGCTACGAGCAGTACTTC
.,TRBD1,TRBJ1-2,TRBV28,13,CASSPTGGYGYTF,TGTGCCAGCAGTCCGACAGGGGGCTATGGCTACACCTTC
.,.,TRBJ2-3,TRBV9,15,CASSPPWADTYTQYF,TGTGCCAGCAGCCCCCCCTGGGCGGACACTTATACGCAGTATTTT